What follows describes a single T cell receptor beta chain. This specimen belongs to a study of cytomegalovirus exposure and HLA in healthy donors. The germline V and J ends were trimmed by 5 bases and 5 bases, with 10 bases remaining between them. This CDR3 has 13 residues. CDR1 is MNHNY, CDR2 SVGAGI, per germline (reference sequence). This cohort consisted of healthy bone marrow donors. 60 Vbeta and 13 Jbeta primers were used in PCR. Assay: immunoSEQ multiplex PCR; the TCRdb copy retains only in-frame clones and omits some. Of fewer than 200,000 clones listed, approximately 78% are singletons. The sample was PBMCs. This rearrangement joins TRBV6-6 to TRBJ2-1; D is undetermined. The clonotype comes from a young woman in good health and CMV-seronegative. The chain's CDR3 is CASSISKNNEQFF. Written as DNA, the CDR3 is TGTGCCAGCAGTATTTCCAAAAACAATGAGCAGTTCTTC.